This entry is about one TCR beta chain. TCRdb keeps only in-frame clones here, not all; method: immunoSEQ multiplex PCR. The sample yields 100,000 to 150,000 clones, 92% seen once. This sample was included in a study of T cell responses to AZD1222 COVID-19 vaccine. Germline CDR1 MNHEY, CDR2 SVGAGI. V was cut by 2 bases and J by 10 bases, with 12 bases left in between. This CDR3 has 14 residues. The starting material was peripheral blood, obtained 28 days after the second AZD1222 dose. The clonotype originates from an adult who received the AZD1222 COVID-19 vaccine. The rearrangement joins TRBV6-5 to TRBJ1-6, with D perhaps TRBD1 (5 bases). The CDR3 coding sequence is TGTGCCAGCAGTTACCGACAGTTTAGGTCACCCCTCCACTTT. Protein product: CASSYRQFRSPLHF.